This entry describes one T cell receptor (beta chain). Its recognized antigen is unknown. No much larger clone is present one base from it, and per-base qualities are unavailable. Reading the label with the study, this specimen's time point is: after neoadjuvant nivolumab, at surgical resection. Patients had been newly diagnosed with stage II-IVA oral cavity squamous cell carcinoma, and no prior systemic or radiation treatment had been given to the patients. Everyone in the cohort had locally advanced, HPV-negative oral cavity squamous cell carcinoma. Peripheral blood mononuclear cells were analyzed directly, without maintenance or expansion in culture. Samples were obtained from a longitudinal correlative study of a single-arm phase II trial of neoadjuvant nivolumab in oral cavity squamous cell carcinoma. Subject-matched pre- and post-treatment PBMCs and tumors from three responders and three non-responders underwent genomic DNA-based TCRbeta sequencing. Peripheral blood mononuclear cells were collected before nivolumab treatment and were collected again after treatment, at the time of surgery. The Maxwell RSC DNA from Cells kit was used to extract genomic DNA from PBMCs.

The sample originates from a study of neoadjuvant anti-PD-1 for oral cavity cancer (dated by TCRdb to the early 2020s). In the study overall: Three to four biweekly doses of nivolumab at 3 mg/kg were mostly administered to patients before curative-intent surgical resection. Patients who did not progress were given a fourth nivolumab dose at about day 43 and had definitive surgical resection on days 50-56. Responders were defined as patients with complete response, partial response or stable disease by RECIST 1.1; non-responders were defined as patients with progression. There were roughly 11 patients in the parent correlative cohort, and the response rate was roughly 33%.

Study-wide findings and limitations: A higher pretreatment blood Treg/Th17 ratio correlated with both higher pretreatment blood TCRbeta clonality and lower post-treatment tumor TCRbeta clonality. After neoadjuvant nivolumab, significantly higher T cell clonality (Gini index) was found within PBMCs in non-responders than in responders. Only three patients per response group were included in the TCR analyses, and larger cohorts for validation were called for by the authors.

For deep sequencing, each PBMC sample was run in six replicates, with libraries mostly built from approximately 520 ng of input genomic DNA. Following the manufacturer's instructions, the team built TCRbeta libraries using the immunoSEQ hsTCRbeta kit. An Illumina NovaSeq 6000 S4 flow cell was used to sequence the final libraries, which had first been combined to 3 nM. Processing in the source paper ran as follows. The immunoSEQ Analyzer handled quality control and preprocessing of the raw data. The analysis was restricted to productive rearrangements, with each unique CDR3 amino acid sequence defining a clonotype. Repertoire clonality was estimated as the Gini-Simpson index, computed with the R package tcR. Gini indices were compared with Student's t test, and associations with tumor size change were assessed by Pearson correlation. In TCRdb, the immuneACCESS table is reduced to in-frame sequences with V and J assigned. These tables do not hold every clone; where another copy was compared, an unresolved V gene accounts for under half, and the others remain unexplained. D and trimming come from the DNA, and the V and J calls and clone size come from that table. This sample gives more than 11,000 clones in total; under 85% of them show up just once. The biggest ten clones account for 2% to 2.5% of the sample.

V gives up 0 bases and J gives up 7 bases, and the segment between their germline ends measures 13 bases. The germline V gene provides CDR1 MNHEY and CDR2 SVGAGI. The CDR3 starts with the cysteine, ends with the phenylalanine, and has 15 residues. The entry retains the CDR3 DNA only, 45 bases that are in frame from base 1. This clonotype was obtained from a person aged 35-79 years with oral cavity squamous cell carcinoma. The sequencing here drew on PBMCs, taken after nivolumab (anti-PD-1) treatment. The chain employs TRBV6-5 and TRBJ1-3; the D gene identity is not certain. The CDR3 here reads CASSYSLGFANTIYF. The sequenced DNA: TGTGCCAGCAGTTACTCGTTAGGGTTTGCCAACACCATATATTTT.